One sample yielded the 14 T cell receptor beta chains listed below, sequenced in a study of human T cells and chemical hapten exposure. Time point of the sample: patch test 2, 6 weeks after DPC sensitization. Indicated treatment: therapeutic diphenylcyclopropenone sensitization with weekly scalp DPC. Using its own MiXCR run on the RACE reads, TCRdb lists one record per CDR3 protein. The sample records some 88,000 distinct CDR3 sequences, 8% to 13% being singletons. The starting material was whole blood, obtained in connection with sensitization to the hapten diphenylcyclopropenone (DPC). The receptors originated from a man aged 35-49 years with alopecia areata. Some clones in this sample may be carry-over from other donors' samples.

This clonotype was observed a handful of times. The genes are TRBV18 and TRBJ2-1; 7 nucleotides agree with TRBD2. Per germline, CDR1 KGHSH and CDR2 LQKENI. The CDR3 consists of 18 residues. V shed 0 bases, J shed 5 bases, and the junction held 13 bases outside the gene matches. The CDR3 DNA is TGTGCCAGCTCACCACCGGGTATTTCAAGCGGGATACACAATGAGCAGTTCTTC. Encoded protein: CASSPPGISSGIHNEQFF.

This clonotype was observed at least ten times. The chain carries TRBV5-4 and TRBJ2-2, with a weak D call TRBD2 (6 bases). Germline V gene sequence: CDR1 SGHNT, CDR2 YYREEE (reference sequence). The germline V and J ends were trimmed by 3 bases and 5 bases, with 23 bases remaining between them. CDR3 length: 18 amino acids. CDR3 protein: CASSSEAGRGEITGELFF. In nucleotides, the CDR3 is TGTGCCAGCAGCTCGGAAGCAGGGCGCGGGGAGATAACCGGGGAGCTGTTTTTT.

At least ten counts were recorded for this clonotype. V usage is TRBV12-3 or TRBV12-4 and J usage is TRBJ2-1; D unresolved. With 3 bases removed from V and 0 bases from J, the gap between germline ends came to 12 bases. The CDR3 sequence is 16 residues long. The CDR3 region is CASSFELGTSYNEQFF. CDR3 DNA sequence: TGTGCCAGCAGTTTTGAACTTGGTACCTCCTACAATGAGCAGTTCTTC.

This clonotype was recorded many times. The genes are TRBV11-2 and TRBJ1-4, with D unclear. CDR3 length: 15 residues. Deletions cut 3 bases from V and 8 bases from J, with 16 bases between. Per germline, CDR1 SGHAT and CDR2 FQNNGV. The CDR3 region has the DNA TGTGCCAGCAGCTTGGGGTCGGGATCGAGGGAAAAACTGTTTTTT. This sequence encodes CASSLGSGSREKLFF.

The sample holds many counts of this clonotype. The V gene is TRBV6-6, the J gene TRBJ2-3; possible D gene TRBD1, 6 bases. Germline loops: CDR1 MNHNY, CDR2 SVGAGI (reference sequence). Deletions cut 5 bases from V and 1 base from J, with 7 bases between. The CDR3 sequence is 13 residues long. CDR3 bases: TGTGCCAGCAGTAGGACAGGCACAGATACGCAGTATTTT. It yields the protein CASSRTGTDTQYF.

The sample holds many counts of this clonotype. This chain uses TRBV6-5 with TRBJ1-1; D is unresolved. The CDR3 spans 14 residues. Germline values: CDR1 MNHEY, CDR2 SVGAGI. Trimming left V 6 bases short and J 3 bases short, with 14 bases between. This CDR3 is CASRSGEGYTEAFF. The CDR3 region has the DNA TGTGCCAGCAGGTCCGGAGAAGGGTACACTGAAGCTTTCTTT.

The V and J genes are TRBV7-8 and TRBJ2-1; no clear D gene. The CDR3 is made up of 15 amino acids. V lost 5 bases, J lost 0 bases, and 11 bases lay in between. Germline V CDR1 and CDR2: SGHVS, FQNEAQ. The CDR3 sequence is CASSPPDGSYNEQFF. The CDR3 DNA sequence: TGTGCCAGCAGCCCCCCGGATGGCTCCTACAATGAGCAGTTCTTC.

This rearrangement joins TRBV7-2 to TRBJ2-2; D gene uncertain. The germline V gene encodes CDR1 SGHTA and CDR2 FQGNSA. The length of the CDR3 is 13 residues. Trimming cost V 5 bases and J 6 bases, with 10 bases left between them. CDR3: CASSTTPAGELFF. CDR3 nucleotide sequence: TGTGCCAGCAGCACGACTCCAGCCGGGGAGCTGTTTTTT.

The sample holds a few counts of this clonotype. CDR3 loop: CASSLTGRDIQYF. CDR3 in DNA: TGTGCCAGCAGTTTAACGGGGAGGGACATTCAGTACTTC. The chain joins TRBV28 to TRBJ2-4; TRBD2 aligns across 7 bases. Germline loops: CDR1 MDHEN, CDR2 SYDVKM. Losses at the gene ends were 2 bases for V and 8 bases for J; bases not matched to a gene: 3. This CDR3 region has 13 residues.

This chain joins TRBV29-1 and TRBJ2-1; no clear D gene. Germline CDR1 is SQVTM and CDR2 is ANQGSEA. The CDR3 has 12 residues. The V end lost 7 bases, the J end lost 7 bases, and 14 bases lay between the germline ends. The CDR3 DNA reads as TGCAGCGCCTCTTTCGGAATAAATGAGCAGTTCTTC. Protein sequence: CSASFGINEQFF.

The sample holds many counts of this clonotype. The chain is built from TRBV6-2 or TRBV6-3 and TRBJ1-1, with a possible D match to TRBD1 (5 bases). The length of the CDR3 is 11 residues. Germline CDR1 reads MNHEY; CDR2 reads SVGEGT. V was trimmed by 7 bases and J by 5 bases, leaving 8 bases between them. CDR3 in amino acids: CASTGGTEAFF. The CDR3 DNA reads TGTGCCAGCACTGGGGGTACTGAAGCTTTCTTT.

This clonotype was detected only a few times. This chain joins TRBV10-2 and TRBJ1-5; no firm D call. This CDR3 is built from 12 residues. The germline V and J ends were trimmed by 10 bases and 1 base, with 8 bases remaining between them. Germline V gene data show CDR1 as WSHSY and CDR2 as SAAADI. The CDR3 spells CATSGSNQPQHF. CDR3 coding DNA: TGCGCCACGTCCGGCAGCAATCAGCCCCAGCATTTT.

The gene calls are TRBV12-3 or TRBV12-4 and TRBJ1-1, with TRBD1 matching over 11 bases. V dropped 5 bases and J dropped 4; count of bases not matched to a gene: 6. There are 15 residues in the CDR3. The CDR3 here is CASSMAGTGGTEAFF. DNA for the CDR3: TGTGCCAGCAGTATGGCCGGGACAGGGGGCACTGAAGCTTTCTTT.

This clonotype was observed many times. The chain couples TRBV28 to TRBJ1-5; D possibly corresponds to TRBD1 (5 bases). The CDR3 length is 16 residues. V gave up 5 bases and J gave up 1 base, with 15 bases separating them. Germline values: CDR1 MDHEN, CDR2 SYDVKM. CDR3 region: CASSLRQFASNQPQHF. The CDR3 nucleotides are TGTGCCAGCAGTCTAAGACAGTTTGCGAGCAATCAGCCCCAGCATTTT.